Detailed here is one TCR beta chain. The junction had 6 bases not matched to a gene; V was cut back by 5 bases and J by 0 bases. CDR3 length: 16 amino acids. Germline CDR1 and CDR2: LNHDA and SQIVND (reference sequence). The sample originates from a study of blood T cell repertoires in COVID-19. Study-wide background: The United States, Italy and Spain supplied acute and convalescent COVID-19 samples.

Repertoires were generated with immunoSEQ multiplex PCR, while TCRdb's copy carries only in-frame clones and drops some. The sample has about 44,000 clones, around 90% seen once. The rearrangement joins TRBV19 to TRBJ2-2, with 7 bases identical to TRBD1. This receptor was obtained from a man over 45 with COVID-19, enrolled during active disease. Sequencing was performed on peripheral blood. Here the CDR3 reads CASSLGGRANTGELFF. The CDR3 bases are TGTGCCAGTAGTTTAGGGGGCAGGGCGAACACCGGGGAGCTGTTTTTT.